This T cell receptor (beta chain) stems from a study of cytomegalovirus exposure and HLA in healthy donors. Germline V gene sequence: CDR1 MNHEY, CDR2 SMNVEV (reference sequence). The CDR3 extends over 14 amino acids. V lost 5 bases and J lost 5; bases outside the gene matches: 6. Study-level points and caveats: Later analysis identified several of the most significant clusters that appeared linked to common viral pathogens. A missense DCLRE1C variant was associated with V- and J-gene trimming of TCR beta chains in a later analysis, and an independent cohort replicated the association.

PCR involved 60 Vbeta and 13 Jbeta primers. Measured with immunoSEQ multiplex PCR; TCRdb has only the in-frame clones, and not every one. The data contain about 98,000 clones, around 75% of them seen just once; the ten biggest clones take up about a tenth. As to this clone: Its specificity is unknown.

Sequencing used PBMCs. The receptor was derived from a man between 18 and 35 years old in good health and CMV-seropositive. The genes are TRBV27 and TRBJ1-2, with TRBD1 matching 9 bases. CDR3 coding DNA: TGTGCCAGCAGTCCACGGACAGGGGAGTATGGCTACACCTTC. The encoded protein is CASSPRTGEYGYTF.